The 12 T cell receptor beta chains below come from one sample, sequenced in a study of blood T cell repertoires in COVID-19. Profiling relied on immunoSEQ multiplex PCR, and the TCRdb table lists in-frame clones only, not all of them. The sample lists a few hundred thousand clones, roughly 90% seen once, with 1.8% in the top ten. Material: PBMCs or T cells enriched from blood (not recorded which). The receptors derive from a woman aged 40 to 55 who had recovered from COVID-19.

This clone was detected only once. This chain links TRBV25-1 with TRBJ2-1; 8 bases map to TRBD2. J lost 4 bases, V lost 7 bases, and 3 bases had no gene match. CDR3 size: 13 residues. Germline V CDR1 and CDR2: MGHDK, SYGVNS. The chain's CDR3 is CASTGGTYNEQFF. CDR3 bases: TGTGCCAGCACGGGGGGGACATACAATGAGCAGTTCTTC.

The genes are TRBV9 and TRBJ2-5; D possibly corresponds to TRBD2 (5 bases). V was shortened by 0 bases and J by 2 bases, with 14 bases between the two germline ends. The CDR3 totals 16 residues. Per the germline V gene, CDR1 is SGDLS and CDR2 is YYNGEE. Written as DNA, the CDR3 is TGTGCCAGCAGCGTAGAAGGGTACGGGGATCAAGAGACCCAGTACTTC. It encodes CASSVEGYGDQETQYF.

The gene calls are TRBV27 and TRBJ1-5; no clear D. CDR3 length: 14 residues. Germline V gene data show CDR1 as MNHEY and CDR2 as SMNVEV (reference sequence). Deletions cut 2 bases from V and 2 bases from J, with 7 bases between. For the CDR3, the DNA is TGTGCCAGCAGTTTAGTCTATGGCAATCAGCCCCAGCATTTT. This encodes CASSLVYGNQPQHF.

The chain combines TRBV5-4 with TRBJ1-1, with D tentatively TRBD1 (6 bases). CDR3 length equals 16 residues. Germline CDR1 reads SGHNT; CDR2 reads YYREEE (reference sequence). V was clipped by 6 bases and J by 0 bases, with 18 bases between them. The CDR3: CASISRDTSLNTEAFF. DNA of the CDR3: TGTGCCAGCATTTCGAGGGACACTAGTCTGAACACTGAAGCTTTCTTT.

The chain combines TRBV7-9 with TRBJ2-6; the D is unclear. V was cut by 5 bases and J by 3 bases, with 23 bases left in between. Germline lookup yields CDR1 SEHNR and CDR2 FQNEAQ (reference sequence). CDR3 size: 19 residues. Here the CDR3 reads CASSVLPQLRLGGANVLTF. The CDR3 DNA reads as TGTGCCAGCAGCGTATTACCTCAGCTCCGACTGGGTGGGGCCAACGTCCTGACTTTC. Supplemented by reference TRBV7-9 and TRBJ2-6, the full variable domain reads DTGVSQNPRHKITKRGQNVTFRCDPISEHNRLYWYRQTLGQGPEFLTYFQNEAQLEKSRLLSDRFSAERPKGSFSTLEIQRTEQGDSAMYLCASSVLPQLRLGGANVLTFGAGSRLTVL.

The chain is built from TRBV20-1 and TRBJ1-1; unclear D gene. V shed 3 bases and J shed 0 bases, with 8 bases lying between them. Germline V gene sequence: CDR1 DFQATT, CDR2 SNEGSKA (reference sequence). CDR3 length equals 13 residues. The CDR3 DNA reads as TGCAGTGCTAGTGGGAGCCTGAACACTGAAGCTTTCTTT. Translation: CSASGSLNTEAFF.

This rearrangement joins TRBV7-2 to TRBJ2-2; TRBD2 matches at 7 bases. The V segment lost 5 bases and the J segment 1 base; nucleotides outside the gene matches: 4. Germline loops: CDR1 SGHTA, CDR2 FQGNSA. The CDR3 covers 15 residues. CDR3 loop: CASSPSGQNTGELFF. CDR3 nucleotides: TGTGCCAGCAGCCCTAGCGGACAGAACACCGGGGAGCTGTTTTTT.

The chain uses TRBV5-5 and TRBJ2-1, with D possibly TRBD1 on 5 matching bases. Germline V gives CDR1 SGHKS, CDR2 YYEKEE (reference sequence). V lost 5 bases and J lost 0, with 12 bases in between. The CDR3 has 15 amino acids. In DNA, the CDR3 is TGTGCCAGCAGGACCGGACACGGCTCCTACAATGAGCAGTTCTTC. Its translation: CASRTGHGSYNEQFF.

This rearrangement joins TRBV27 to TRBJ1-2, with TRBD1 matching 7 bases. The V segment lost 4 bases and the J segment 4 bases; nucleotides outside the gene matches: 9. Germline V gives CDR1 MNHEY, CDR2 SMNVEV (reference sequence). This CDR3 is built from 15 residues. CDR3 DNA sequence: TGTGCCAGCAGTTCGACAGGGTATAGTCGCTATGGCTACACCTTC. It codes for CASSSTGYSRYGYTF.

This chain joins TRBV18 and TRBJ2-7, with TRBD1 matching over 7 bases. Germline values: CDR1 KGHSH, CDR2 LQKENI. The junction had 9 bases not matched to a gene; V was cut back by 2 bases and J by 5 bases. The CDR3 loop spans 15 amino acids. CDR3 sequence: CASSPGETGSHEQYF. The DNA of the CDR3 is TGTGCCAGCTCACCAGGAGAGACAGGGTCCCACGAGCAGTACTTC.

The chain uses TRBV5-4 and TRBJ2-5; possible D gene TRBD1, 5 bases. Trimming took 3 bases from V and 0 from J, leaving 12 bases between them. The CDR3 sequence is 15 residues long. Germline V gene data show CDR1 as SGHNT and CDR2 as YYREEE (reference sequence). DNA for the CDR3: TGTGCCAGCAGCTCAGGGCGGACCGACCAAGAGACCCAGTACTTC. Translated, it gives CASSSGRTDQETQYF.

This clone was detected once. The chain couples TRBV7-2 to TRBJ1-5; D uncertain. Trimming left V 0 bases short and J 3 bases short, with 6 bases between. Germline CDR1 SGHTA, CDR2 FQGNSA. The CDR3 totals 14 residues. CDR3 sequence (DNA): TGTGCCAGCAGCTTAGCTGCGCACAATCAGCCCCAGCATTTT. It encodes CASSLAAHNQPQHF.